The clone carrying this T cell receptor (beta chain) was counted a few times. Each single cDNA molecule received a unique molecular identifier. In TCRdb, the 5' RACE reads were re-called with MiXCR into one record per CDR3 protein. The sample holds about 50,000 distinct CDR3 sequences, approximately 5.1% seen once. These data are taken from a study of early T cells in non-severe SARS-CoV-2 infection. The CDR3 has 11 amino acids. Germline CDR1 reads DFQATT; CDR2 reads SNEGSKA (reference sequence). Trimming took off 6 bases at V and 0 bases at J, with 5 bases between the two ends. This sequence originates from an adult who was a healthcare worker with PCR-confirmed SARS-CoV-2 infection or an uninfected control (not recorded which). The input for sequencing was whole blood, taken at baseline. The chain links TRBV20-1 to TRBJ1-1; D not certain. CDR3 loop: CSARMNTEAFF. The CDR3 DNA is TGCAGTGCCAGAATGAACACTGAAGCTTTCTTT.